The clone carrying this TCR beta chain was detected only a few times. CDR1 SGHDT and CDR2 YYEEEE come from the germline V gene. The germline V and J ends were trimmed by 0 bases and 6 bases, with 8 bases remaining between them. The CDR3 is 13 residues long. This sample was taken from a study of cytomegalovirus exposure and HLA in healthy donors. Primers for the PCR totalled 60 Vbeta and 13 Jbeta. The method was immunoSEQ multiplex PCR; TCRdb's version includes in-frame clones alone and lacks a portion of them. The sample lists some 81,000 clones, around 70% occurring once. The sample consisted of PBMCs. The chain is built from TRBV5-6 and TRBJ2-3, with D uncertain. The sequence derives from a woman aged 40 to 55 in good health and CMV-seropositive. The CDR3 coding sequence is TGTGCCAGCAGCTTGGCCCTCCAGGATACGCAGTATTTT. It codes for CASSLALQDTQYF.